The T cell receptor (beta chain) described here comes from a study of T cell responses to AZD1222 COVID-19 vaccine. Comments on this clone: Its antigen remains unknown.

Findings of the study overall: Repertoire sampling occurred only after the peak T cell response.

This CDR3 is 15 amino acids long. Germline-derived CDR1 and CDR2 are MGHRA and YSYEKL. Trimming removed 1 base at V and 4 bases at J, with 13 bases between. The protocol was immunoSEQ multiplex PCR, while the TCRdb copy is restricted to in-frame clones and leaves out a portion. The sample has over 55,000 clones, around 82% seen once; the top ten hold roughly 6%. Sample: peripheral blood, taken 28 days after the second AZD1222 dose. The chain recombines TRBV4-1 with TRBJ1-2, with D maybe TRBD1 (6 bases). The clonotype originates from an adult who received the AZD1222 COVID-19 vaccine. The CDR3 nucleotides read TGCGCCAGCAGCCAAGTGGGCAGGGGCCTCTATGGCTACACCTTC. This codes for CASSQVGRGLYGYTF.